These 24 T cell receptor beta chains share one sample of origin, sequenced in a study of blood T cell repertoires in COVID-19. Profiled with immunoSEQ multiplex PCR; TCRdb holds only in-frame clones, not every one. Of 350,000 to 450,000 clones listed, around 89% are singletons. The sample was peripheral blood. These receptors were taken from a woman aged 40 to 50 with COVID-19, enrolled during active disease.

J is TRBJ2-2 and V is TRBV7-3; no definite D call. Germline V gives CDR1 SGHTA, CDR2 FQGTGA. The CDR3 consists of 16 residues. V shed 2 bases and J shed 0 bases, with 10 bases lying between them. The CDR3 sequence: CASSLEALANTGELFF. CDR3 DNA sequence: TGTGCCAGCAGCTTAGAAGCGTTGGCGAACACCGGGGAGCTGTTTTTT.

The chain joins TRBV5-1 to TRBJ1-1; 12 bases are shared with TRBD1. The germline gives CDR1 SGHRS, CDR2 YFSETQ. Germline trimming cut 3 bases from V and 5 bases from J; bases unmatched to any gene: 8. The CDR3 is 16 residues long. CDR3 sequence reads: CASSWGQGARWTEAFF. CDR3 in DNA: TGCGCCAGCAGCTGGGGACAGGGGGCAAGGTGGACTGAAGCTTTCTTT.

The chain uses TRBV3-1 (or the pseudogene TRBV3-2) and TRBJ1-1; D is possibly TRBD1 (6 bases). V was cut by 0 bases and J by 2 bases, with 19 bases left in between. The CDR3 totals 18 residues. CDR1 and CDR2 (germline): LGHDT, YNNKEL (reference sequence). The CDR3 sequence is CASSQEFFRGGRNTEAFF. The CDR3 DNA sequence: TGTGCCAGCAGCCAAGAGTTCTTCAGGGGTGGTAGAAACACTGAAGCTTTCTTT.

The V call is TRBV4-3, the J call TRBJ2-5, with D possibly being TRBD1 (6 bases). Trimming shortened V by 3 bases and J by 5 bases, and 13 bases separated the two germline ends. The CDR3 is 14 amino acids. Germline-derived CDR1 and CDR2 are LGHNA and YSLEER. The CDR3 DNA reads TGCGCCAGCAGCCAGGTCGGACAGTACGAGACCCAGTACTTC. Encoded protein: CASSQVGQYETQYF.

The chain recombines TRBV7-2 with TRBJ2-4, with D maybe TRBD2 (6 bases). The CDR3 is made up of 15 amino acids. V was clipped by 6 bases and J by 2 bases, with 14 bases between them. Germline V lookup: CDR1 SGHTA, CDR2 FQGNSA. In DNA form, the CDR3 reads TGTGCCAGCAGAAAAGAGGCGGGAACCAAAAACATTCAGTACTTC. Protein: CASRKEAGTKNIQYF.

V gene TRBV7-9 combines with J gene TRBJ1-2, with D perhaps matching TRBD1 (5 bases). This CDR3 comprises 17 residues. Germline V gives CDR1 SEHNR, CDR2 FQNEAQ (reference sequence). The V and J ends lost 5 bases and 4 bases respectively, with 23 bases between them. CDR3 sequence: CASSPPGMGKGIYGYTF. CDR3 nucleotide sequence: TGTGCCAGCAGCCCCCCAGGGATGGGGAAGGGTATCTATGGCTACACCTTC.

CDR3 nucleotide sequence: TGTGCCATCGCAAGCGGGGCCCCCTTTTACGAGCAGTACTTC. It translates to CAIASGAPFYEQYF. J is TRBJ2-7 and V is TRBV15, with TRBD2 matching 7 bases. The CDR3 totals 14 residues. In germline, CDR1 is LNHNV, CDR2 YYDKDF (reference sequence). V shed 10 bases and J 4 bases; nucleotides not matched to a gene: 13.

The chain combines TRBV5-6 with TRBJ1-1; D is unclear. In germline, CDR1 is SGHDT, CDR2 YYEEEE. Trimming took off 5 bases at V and 5 bases at J, with 16 bases between the two ends. The CDR3 runs to 14 residues. This CDR3 is CASREVGRETEAFF. The CDR3 DNA reads as TGTGCCAGCAGGGAGGTAGGGAGAGAGACTGAAGCTTTCTTT.

This clone was seen once. V gene TRBV2 combines with J gene TRBJ1-2; D is unresolved. Trimming stripped 4 bases from V and 6 bases from J, with 15 bases between. The CDR3 length is 14 residues. The V gene's germline CDR1 is SNHLY and CDR2 FYNNEI. The chain's CDR3 is CASSAEGGLNGYTF. The CDR3, as DNA: TGTGCCAGCAGTGCCGAGGGTGGCCTCAATGGCTACACCTTC.

The chain employs TRBV5-1 and TRBJ1-2; TRBD1 is a possible D gene (6 bases). The CDR3 has 14 residues. V was shortened by 0 bases and J by 6 bases, with 12 bases between the two germline ends. The germline gives CDR1 SGHRS, CDR2 YFSETQ. The chain's CDR3 is CASSLVGGADGYTF. The CDR3 DNA reads as TGCGCCAGCAGCTTGGTCGGGGGGGCGGATGGCTACACCTTC.

The rearrangement links TRBV6-5 to TRBJ1-2, with TRBD1 identical over 12 bases. The CDR3 runs to 14 residues. Germline V gene sequence: CDR1 MNHEY, CDR2 SVGAGI. J was trimmed by 8 bases and V by 10 bases; bases with no gene match: 11. CDR3 bases: TGTGCCATCCTTCCGGGACAGGGGGCGGAAGGCTACACCTTC. It specifies CAILPGQGAEGYTF.

The rearrangement links TRBV6-4 to TRBJ2-2; possible D gene TRBD1, 6 bases. This CDR3 contains 15 residues. Germline lookup yields CDR1 MRHNA and CDR2 SNTAGT. V dropped 4 bases and J dropped 4 bases, with 13 bases sitting between them. CDR3 DNA sequence: TGTGCCAGCAGTGCAGGGGCGCTGGGCACCGGGGAGCTGTTTTTT. Its protein product is CASSAGALGTGELFF.

V usage is TRBV30 and J usage is TRBJ1-2; TRBD1 aligns across 7 bases. This CDR3 is built from 13 residues. CDR1 and CDR2 from the germline V gene are GTSNPN and SVGIG (reference sequence). With 5 bases clipped from V and 4 bases from J, the junction kept 7 bases outside the gene matches. CDR3 protein: CAWLPGQIYGYTF. In DNA form, the CDR3 reads TGTGCCTGGCTACCGGGACAGATCTATGGCTACACCTTC.

On this clone: Additional DNA sequences in this sample encode the identical CDR3. The V gene is TRBV7-2, the J gene TRBJ1-5; the D is unclear. The CDR3 totals 13 residues. V lost 0 bases and J lost 4, with 4 bases in between. CDR1 and CDR2 (germline): SGHTA, FQGNSA. CDR3 bases: TGTGCCAGCAGCTTAGCGGCTAATCAGCCCCAGCATTTT. This codes for CASSLAANQPQHF.

This rearrangement joins TRBV29-1 to TRBJ2-3; weak D call: TRBD2 (6 bases). The V gene lost 0 bases and the J gene lost 6 bases, with 10 bases spanning the gap. Germline V lookup: CDR1 SQVTM, CDR2 ANQGSEA. The CDR3 totals 13 residues. The CDR3 region is CSVEDAGPDTQYF. The CDR3 bases are TGCAGCGTTGAAGATGCGGGGCCCGATACGCAGTATTTT.

The genes are TRBV2 and TRBJ2-1; 8 bases align to TRBD1. The germline gives CDR1 SNHLY, CDR2 FYNNEI. Trimming took 6 bases from V and 4 from J; bases not matched to a gene: 11. The CDR3 is 16 residues long. The CDR3 spells CASSLSTGQVYNEQFF. The CDR3 coding sequence is TGTGCCAGCAGCCTTTCCACGGGACAGGTGTACAATGAGCAGTTCTTC.

V usage is TRBV6-2 or TRBV6-3 and J usage is TRBJ1-1; unclear D gene. The germline V gene encodes CDR1 MNHEY and CDR2 SVGEGT. Trimming removed 4 bases at V and 8 bases at J, with 17 bases between. The CDR3 covers 14 residues. The CDR3 DNA sequence: TGTGCCAGCAGTTCCCTTATGAAAGCGGCGGAAGCTTTCTTT. Protein product: CASSSLMKAAEAFF.

The chain has TRBV19 and TRBJ2-2, with no clear D. This CDR3 is 16 amino acids long. Germline values: CDR1 LNHDA, CDR2 SQIVND (reference sequence). Trimming removed 3 bases from V and 0 bases from J, with 11 bases in between. The CDR3, as DNA: TGTGCCAGTAGTATCGTTAGAATTACGAACACCGGGGAGCTGTTTTTT. It specifies CASSIVRITNTGELFF.

The rearrangement joins TRBV6-2 or TRBV6-3 to TRBJ1-5, with D hard to call. This CDR3 is built from 14 residues. Germline-derived CDR1 and CDR2 are MNHEY and SVGEGT. Deletions cut 6 bases from V and 1 base from J, with 10 bases between. The CDR3 loop is CASSHGESNQPQHF. For the CDR3, the DNA is TGTGCCAGCAGCCACGGGGAAAGCAATCAGCCCCAGCATTTT.

V is TRBV7-2 and J is TRBJ2-7; a possible D gene is TRBD2 (7 bases). With 5 bases removed from V and 7 bases from J, the gap between germline ends came to 18 bases. CDR1 and CDR2 from the germline V gene are SGHTA and FQGNSA. The CDR3 is 14 amino acids. CDR3 region: CASSRVGGPDEQYF. In nucleotides, the CDR3 is TGTGCCAGCAGCCGCGTGGGGGGGCCTGATGAGCAGTACTTC. The full variable domain, with the rest looked up from reference TRBV7-2 and TRBJ2-7, is GAGVSQSPSNKVTEKGKDVELRCDPISGHTALYWYRQSLGQGLEFLIYFQGNSAPDKSGLPSDRFSAERTGGSVSTLTIQRTQQEDSAVYLCASSRVGGPDEQYFGPGTRLTVT.

The chain is built from TRBV23-1 and TRBJ2-2, with 9 bases matching TRBD2. TRBV23-1 is identified as an open reading frame with a role that is uncertain. This CDR3 contains 19 residues. V lost 0 bases to trimming and J lost 0 bases; unmatched junction nucleotides: 8. The CDR3 DNA reads TGCGCCAGCAGTCAATCGTCTGGTAGCGGGGGCGCGAACACCGGGGAGCTGTTTTTT. This sequence encodes CASSQSSGSGGANTGELFF.

CDR3 in amino acids: CASSFNGQSYSPLHF. CDR3 DNA sequence: TGCGCCAGCAGCTTCAACGGACAGAGCTATTCACCCCTCCACTTT. The chain uses TRBV5-1 and TRBJ1-6; possible D gene TRBD1, 6 bases. V lost 2 bases and J lost 8, with 14 bases in between. Per the germline V gene, CDR1 is SGHRS and CDR2 is YFSETQ. This CDR3 region has 15 residues.

For the CDR3, the DNA is TGTGCCAGCAGTTTTACCTCCGGGGGCACCATATATTTT. This sequence encodes CASSFTSGGTIYF. This chain connects TRBV6-6 to TRBJ1-3; D possibly corresponds to TRBD1 (5 bases). The CDR3 has 13 residues. Trimming took 4 bases from V and 9 from J, leaving 13 bases between them. Germline values: CDR1 MNHNY, CDR2 SVGAGI (reference sequence).

The CDR3 is CASRVTDRDSYGYTF. DNA of the CDR3: TGTGCCAGTAGGGTGACTGACAGGGATTCCTATGGCTACACCTTC. The rearrangement joins TRBV19 to TRBJ1-2; 7 bases agree with TRBD1. Germline V gene sequence: CDR1 LNHDA, CDR2 SQIVND (reference sequence). V shed 6 bases, J shed 4 bases, and the junction held 11 bases outside the gene matches. The CDR3 is 15 residues long.